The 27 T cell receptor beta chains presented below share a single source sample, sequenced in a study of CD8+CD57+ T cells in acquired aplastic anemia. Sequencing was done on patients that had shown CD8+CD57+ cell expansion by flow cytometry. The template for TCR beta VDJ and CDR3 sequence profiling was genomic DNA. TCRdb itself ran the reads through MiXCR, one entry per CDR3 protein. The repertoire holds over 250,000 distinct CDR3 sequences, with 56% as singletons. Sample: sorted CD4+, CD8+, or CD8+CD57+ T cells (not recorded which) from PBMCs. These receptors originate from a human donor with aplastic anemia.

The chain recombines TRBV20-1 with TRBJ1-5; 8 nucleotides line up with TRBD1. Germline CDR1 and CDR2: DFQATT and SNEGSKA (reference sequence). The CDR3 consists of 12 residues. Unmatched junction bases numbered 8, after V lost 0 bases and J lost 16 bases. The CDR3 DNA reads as TGCAGTGCTAGAGACGGACAGGGCCGCCGCCATTTT. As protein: CSARDGQGRRHF.

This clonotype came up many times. The CDR3 is CASSFQLSQGEQYF. The CDR3 coding sequence is TGTGCCAGCAGTTTTCAACTATCCCAGGGCGAGCAGTACTTC. V is TRBV12-3 or TRBV12-4 and J is TRBJ2-7; D is possibly TRBD1 (5 bases). V was shortened by 3 bases and J by 6 bases, with 15 bases between the two germline ends. The CDR3 runs 14 residues.

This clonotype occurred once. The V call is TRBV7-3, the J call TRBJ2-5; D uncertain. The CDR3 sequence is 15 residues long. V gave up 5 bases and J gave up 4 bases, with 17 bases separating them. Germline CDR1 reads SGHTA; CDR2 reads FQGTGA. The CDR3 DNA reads TGTGCCAGCAGCGCCGGACGAGCCTTCTCAGAGACCCAGTACTTC. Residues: CASSAGRAFSETQYF. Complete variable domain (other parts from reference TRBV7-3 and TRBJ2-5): GAGVSQTPSNKVTEKGKYVELRCDPISGHTALYWYRQSLGQGPEFLIYFQGTGAADDSGLPNDRFFAVRPEGSVSTLKIQRTERGDSAVYLCASSAGRAFSETQYFGPGTRLLVL.

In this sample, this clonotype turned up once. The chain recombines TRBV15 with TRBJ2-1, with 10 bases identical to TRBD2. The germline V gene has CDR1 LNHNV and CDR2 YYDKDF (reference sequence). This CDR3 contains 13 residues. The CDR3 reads CAIPSGRGNEQFF. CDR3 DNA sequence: TGTGCGATACCTAGCGGGAGAGGCAATGAGCAGTTCTTC.

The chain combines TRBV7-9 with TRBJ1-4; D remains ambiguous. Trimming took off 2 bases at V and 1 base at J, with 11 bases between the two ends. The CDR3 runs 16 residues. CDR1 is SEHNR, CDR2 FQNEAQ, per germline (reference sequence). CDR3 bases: TGTGCCAGCAGCTTATCTTTAAGGGAAACTAATGAAAAACTGTTTTTT. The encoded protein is CASSLSLRETNEKLFF.

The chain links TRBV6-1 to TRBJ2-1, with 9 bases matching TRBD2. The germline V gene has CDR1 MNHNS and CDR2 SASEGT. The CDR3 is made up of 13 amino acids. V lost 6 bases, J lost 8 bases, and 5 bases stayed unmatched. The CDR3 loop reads CASRGLASDEQFF. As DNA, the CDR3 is TGTGCCAGCAGAGGACTAGCGTCCGATGAGCAGTTCTTC.

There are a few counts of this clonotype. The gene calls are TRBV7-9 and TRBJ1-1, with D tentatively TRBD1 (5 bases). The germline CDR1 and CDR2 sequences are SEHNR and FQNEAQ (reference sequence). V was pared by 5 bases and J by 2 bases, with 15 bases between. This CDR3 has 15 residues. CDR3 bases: TGTGCCAGCAGCCGTTGGGGAGGGGATAACACTGAAGCTTTCTTT. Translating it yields CASSRWGGDNTEAFF.

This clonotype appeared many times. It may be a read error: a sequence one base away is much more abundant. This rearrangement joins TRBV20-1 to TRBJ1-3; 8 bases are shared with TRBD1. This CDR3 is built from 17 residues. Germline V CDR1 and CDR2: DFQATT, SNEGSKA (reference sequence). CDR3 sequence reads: CSARVPTGVHSGNTVYF. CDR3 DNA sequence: TGCAGTGCTAGAGTCCCGACAGGGGTCCACTCTGGAAACACCGTATATTTT.

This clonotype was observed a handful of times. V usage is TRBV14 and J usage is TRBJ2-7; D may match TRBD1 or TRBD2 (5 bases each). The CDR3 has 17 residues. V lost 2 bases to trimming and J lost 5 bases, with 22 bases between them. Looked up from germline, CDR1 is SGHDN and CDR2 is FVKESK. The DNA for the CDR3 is TGTGCCAGCAGCCAATGGGTGCCGTTGGGGGTCTGGGACGAGCAGTACTTC. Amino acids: CASSQWVPLGVWDEQYF.

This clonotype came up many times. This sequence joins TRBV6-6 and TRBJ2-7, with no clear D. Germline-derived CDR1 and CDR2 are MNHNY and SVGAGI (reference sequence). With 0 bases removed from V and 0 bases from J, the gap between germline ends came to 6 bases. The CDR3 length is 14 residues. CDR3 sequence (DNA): TGTGCCAGCAGTTACTCTCACAACTCCTACGAGCAGTACTTC. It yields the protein CASSYSHNSYEQYF.

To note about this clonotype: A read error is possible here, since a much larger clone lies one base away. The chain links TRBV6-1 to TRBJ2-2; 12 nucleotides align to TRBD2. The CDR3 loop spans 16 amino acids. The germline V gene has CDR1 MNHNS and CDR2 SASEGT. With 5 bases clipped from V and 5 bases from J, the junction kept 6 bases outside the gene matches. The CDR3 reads CASSPTTSGRTGELFF. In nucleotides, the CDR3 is TGTGCCAGCAGTCCGACGACTAGCGGGAGAACCGGGGAGCTGTTTTTT.

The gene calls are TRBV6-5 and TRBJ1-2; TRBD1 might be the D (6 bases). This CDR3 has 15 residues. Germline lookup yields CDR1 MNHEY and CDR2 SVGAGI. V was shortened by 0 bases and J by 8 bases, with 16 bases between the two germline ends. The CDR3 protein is CASSYSLQGYEGYTF. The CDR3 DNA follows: TGTGCCAGCAGTTACTCCCTACAGGGTTATGAAGGCTACACCTTC.

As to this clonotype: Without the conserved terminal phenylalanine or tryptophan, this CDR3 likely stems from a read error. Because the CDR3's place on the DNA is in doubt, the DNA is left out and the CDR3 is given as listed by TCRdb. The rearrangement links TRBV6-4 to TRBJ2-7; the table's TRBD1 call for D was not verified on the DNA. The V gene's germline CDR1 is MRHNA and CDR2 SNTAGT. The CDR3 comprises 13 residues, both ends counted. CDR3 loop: CASSDGRGPTSST.

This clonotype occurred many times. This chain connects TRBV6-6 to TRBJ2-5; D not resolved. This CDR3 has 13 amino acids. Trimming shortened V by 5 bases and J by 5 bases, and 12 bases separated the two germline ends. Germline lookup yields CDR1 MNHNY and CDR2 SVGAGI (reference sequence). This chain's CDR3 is CASSQTPGETQYF. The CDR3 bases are TGTGCCAGCAGTCAAACACCCGGGGAGACCCAGTACTTC.

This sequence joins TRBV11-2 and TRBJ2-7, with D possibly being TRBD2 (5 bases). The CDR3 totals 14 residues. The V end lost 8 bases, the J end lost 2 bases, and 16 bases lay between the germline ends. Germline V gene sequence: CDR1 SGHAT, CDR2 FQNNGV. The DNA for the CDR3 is TGTGCCAGCCGGATCATCGGCGGGCCCTACGAGCAGTACTTC. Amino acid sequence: CASRIIGGPYEQYF.

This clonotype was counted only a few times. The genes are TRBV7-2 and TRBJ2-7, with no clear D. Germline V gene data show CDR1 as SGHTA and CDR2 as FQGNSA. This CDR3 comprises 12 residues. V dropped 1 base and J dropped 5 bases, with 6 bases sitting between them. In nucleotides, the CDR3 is TGTGCCAGCAGCTTAGGACAAAACGAGCAGTACTTC. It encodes CASSLGQNEQYF.

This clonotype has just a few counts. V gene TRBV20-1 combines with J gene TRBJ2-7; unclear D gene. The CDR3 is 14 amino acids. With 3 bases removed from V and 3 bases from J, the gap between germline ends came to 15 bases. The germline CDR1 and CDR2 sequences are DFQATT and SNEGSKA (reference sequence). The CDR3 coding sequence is TGCAGTGCTAGGCCTCTGACATCGAACTACGAGCAGTACTTC. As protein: CSARPLTSNYEQYF.

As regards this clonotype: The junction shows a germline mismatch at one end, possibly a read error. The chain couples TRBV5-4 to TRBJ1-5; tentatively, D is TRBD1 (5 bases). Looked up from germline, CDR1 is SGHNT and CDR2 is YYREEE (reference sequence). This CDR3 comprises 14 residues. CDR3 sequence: CASSRGGSNQPQHF. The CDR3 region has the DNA TGCGCCAGCAGCCGGGGGGGAAGCAATCAGCCCCAGCATTTT.

The CDR3: CSARGGRRDTEAFF. DNA of the CDR3: TGCAGTGCTAGAGGGGGACGAAGGGACACTGAAGCTTTCTTT. This sequence joins TRBV20-1 and TRBJ1-1; D is perhaps TRBD1 (5 bases). This CDR3 contains 14 residues. V lost 1 base and J 3 bases, leaving 12 bases between the germline ends. Germline V gives CDR1 DFQATT, CDR2 SNEGSKA (reference sequence).

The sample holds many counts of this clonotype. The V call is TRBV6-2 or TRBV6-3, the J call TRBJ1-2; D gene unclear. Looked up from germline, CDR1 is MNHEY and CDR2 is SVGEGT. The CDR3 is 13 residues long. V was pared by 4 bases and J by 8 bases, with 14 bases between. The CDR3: CASSSLRVGGYTF. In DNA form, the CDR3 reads TGTGCCAGCAGTTCTCTCCGGGTCGGGGGCTACACCTTC.

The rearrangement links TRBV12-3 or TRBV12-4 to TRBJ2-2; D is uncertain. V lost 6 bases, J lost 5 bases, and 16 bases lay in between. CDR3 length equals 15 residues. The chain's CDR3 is CASSWRKRSTGELFF. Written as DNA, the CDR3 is TGTGCCAGCAGCTGGCGGAAGAGATCGACCGGGGAGCTGTTTTTT.

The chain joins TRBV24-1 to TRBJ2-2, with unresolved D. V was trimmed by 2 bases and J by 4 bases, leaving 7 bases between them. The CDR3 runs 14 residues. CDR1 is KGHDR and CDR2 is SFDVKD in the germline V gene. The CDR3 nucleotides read TGTGCCACCAGTGATTCAATGGCCACCGGGGAGCTGTTTTTT. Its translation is CATSDSMATGELFF.

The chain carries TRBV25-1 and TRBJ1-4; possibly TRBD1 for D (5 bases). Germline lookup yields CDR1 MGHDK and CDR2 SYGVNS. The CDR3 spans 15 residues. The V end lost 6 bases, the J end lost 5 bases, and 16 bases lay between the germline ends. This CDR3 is CASSLEGTENEKLFF. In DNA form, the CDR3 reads TGTGCCAGCAGCCTTGAAGGGACGGAAAATGAAAAACTGTTTTTT. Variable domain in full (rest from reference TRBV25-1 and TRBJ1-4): EADIYQTPRYLVIGTGKKITLECSQTMGHDKMYWYQQDPGMELHLIHYSYGVNSTEKGDLSSESTVSRIRTEHFPLTLESARPSHTSQYLCASSLEGTENEKLFFGSGTQLSVL.

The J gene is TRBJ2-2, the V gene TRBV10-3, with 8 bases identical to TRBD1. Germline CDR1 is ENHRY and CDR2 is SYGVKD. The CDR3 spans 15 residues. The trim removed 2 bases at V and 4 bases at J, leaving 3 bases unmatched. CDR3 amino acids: CAISETGGSTGELFF. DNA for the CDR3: TGTGCCATCAGTGAGACAGGGGGTAGCACCGGGGAGCTGTTTTTT.

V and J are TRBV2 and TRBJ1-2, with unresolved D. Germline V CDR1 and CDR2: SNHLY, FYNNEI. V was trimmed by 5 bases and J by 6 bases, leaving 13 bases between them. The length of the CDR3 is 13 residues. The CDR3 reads CASSQEPRNGYTF. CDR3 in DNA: TGTGCCAGCAGTCAGGAGCCTAGAAATGGCTACACCTTC.

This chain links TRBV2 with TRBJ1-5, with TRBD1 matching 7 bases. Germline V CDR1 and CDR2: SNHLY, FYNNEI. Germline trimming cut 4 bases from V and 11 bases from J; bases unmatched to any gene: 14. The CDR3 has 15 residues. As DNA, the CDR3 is TGTGCCAGCAGTGCAATGGGACAGCCACAAGAGACCCAGCATTTT. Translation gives CASSAMGQPQETQHF.

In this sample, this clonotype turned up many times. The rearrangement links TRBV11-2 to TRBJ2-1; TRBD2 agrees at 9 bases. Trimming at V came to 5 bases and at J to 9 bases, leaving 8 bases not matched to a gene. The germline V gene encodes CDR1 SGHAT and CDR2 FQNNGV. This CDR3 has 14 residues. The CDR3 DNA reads TGTGCCAGCAGCGATAGCGGGACTAGCTTTGAGCAGTTCTTC. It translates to CASSDSGTSFEQFF.